This entry describes one TCR beta chain. The target antigen is unknown. Lacking the conserved final phenylalanine or tryptophan, this CDR3 likely reflects a read error. The record originates from a study of CD8+CD57+ T cells in acquired aplastic anemia. Notes on the study in general: Roughly 30 was the count of CD8+ CDR3 sequences that patients shared with controls. Controls did not differ significantly from patients in CD8+ Simpson's diversity.

CDR1 and CDR2 (germline): SNHLY, FYNNEI. This CDR3 region has 14 residues. J lost 6 bases, V lost 3 bases, and 5 bases had no gene match. Those patients picked for sequencing had displayed CD8+CD57+ cell expansion on flow cytometry. At blood sampling, none of the patients had yet received therapy. Genomic DNA was employed as the template in profiling TCR beta VDJ and CDR3. TCRdb fed the reads into MiXCR, producing one record per CDR3 protein. The sample gives more than 250,000 distinct CDR3 sequences, less than 85% of which show up once; roughly 42% is in the top ten. The chain uses TRBV2 and TRBJ2-3; 8 bases align to TRBD2. This TCR was recovered from a human donor with aplastic anemia. The sample was sorted CD4+, CD8+, or CD8+CD57+ T cells (not recorded which) from PBMCs. CDR3 DNA: TGTGCCAGCAGTGATGCGGGGGGTCCCGATACGCAGTATGTT. Protein sequence: CASSDAGGPDTQYV.